Given below is one T cell receptor beta chain in context. The data originate from a study of blood T cell repertoires in COVID-19. As for the study in general: T cells, B-cell-depleted T cells, or PBMCs provided the cDNA or gDNA that served as material.

In the original workflow: For nucleated cells, counts were estimated from reference gene primer amplification. The data were produced by immunoSEQ multiplex PCR, yet TCRdb's version contains in-frame clones alone and is incomplete. For V, J and clone size, that table is used; D and trimming come from the DNA. The sample yields 70,000 to 95,000 clones, around four fifths seen once. The CDR3 runs 15 residues. Trimming removed 5 bases from V and 7 bases from J; junction bases left unmatched: 8. The rearrangement uses TRBV23-1 and TRBJ2-4, with 10 bases lining up with TRBD1. TRBV23-1 carries the ORF label, with uncertain function. This TCR derives from a woman between 65 and 79 years old with active or convalescent COVID-19. The sample was peripheral blood. CDR3 DNA sequence: TGCGCCAGCAGTACCTGGGGACAGGGGAGGAACATTCAGTACTTC. Translation: CASSTWGQGRNIQYF.